Below, 24 T cell receptor beta chains from the same sample are listed, as sequenced in a study of blood T cell repertoires in COVID-19. Only in-frame clones appear in the TCRdb table, and some are missing; sequencing was by immunoSEQ multiplex PCR. The sample contains about 480,000 clones, 70% to 90% of which appear only once. Sequences were obtained from PBMCs or T cells enriched from blood (not recorded which). The receptors were gathered from a woman in her thirties or forties who had recovered from COVID-19.

This clone showed up just once. V and J are TRBV6-2 or TRBV6-3 and TRBJ1-5; a weak D match, TRBD1 (5 bases). The length of the CDR3 is 16 residues. The germline V gene encodes CDR1 MNHEY and CDR2 SVGEGT. The V gene lost 2 bases and the J gene lost 4 bases, with 15 bases spanning the gap. CDR3 nucleotides: TGTGCCAGCAGTTACGCCGACAGCCGGATTAATCAGCCCCAGCATTTT. Translation: CASSYADSRINQPQHF.

The J gene is TRBJ2-5, the V gene TRBV18; D is unresolved. In germline, CDR1 is KGHSH, CDR2 LQKENI. The CDR3 covers 14 residues. V shed 1 base and J shed 4 bases, with 10 bases lying between them. DNA of the CDR3: TGTGCCAGCTCACCACGTGCCCCCAGAGAGACCCAGTACTTC. As protein: CASSPRAPRETQYF.

V is TRBV5-6 and J is TRBJ2-6; D is unresolved. Germline-derived CDR1 and CDR2 are SGHDT and YYEEEE. V was pared by 0 bases and J by 4 bases, with 2 bases between. This CDR3 comprises 13 residues. CDR3 bases: TGTGCCAGCAGCTTGGCGGGGGCCAACGTCCTGACTTTC. It is translated as CASSLAGANVLTF. Drawing the rest from reference TRBV5-6 and TRBJ2-6, the complete variable domain is DAGVTQSPTHLIKTRGQQVTLRCSPKSGHDTVSWYQQALGQGPQFIFQYYEEEERQRGNFPDRFSGHQFPNYSSELNVNALLLGDSALYLCASSLAGANVLTFGAGSRLTVL.

This chain connects TRBV12-3 or TRBV12-4 to TRBJ2-7, with D possibly being TRBD2 (6 bases). V lost 9 bases and J lost 3, with 15 bases in between. The length of the CDR3 is 13 residues. The CDR3 DNA follows: TGTGCCAGTCGTAGGGAGGTGGACTACGAGCAGTACTTC. Protein sequence: CASRREVDYEQYF.

Of note for this clone: The junction shows a germline mismatch at one end, possibly a read error. This chain connects TRBV7-7 to TRBJ1-5; 7 nucleotides align to TRBD1. CDR3 size: 16 residues. CDR1 and CDR2 (germline): SSHAT, FNYEAQ (reference sequence). The DNA of the CDR3 is TGTGCTAGCAGCTTAGTAGGGGGCCAGGGCGTTCGACCCCAGCATTTT. This codes for CASSLVGGQGVRPQHF.

The chain carries TRBV6-1 and TRBJ1-2; possible D gene TRBD1, 6 bases. CDR1 is MNHNS and CDR2 is SASEGT in the germline V gene. Trimming removed 0 bases at V and 6 bases at J, with 14 bases between. The CDR3 contains 15 residues. DNA for the CDR3: TGTGCCAGCAGTGAAGCGCTAAGGGGGAGGGATGGCTACACCTTC. Residues: CASSEALRGRDGYTF.

This clone was counted between two and nine times. V usage is TRBV9 and J usage is TRBJ1-2; 8 bases align to TRBD1. The CDR3 covers 15 residues. Germline CDR1 SGDLS, CDR2 YYNGEE. Germline trimming cut 4 bases from V and 8 bases from J; bases unmatched to any gene: 13. CDR3 in amino acids: CASSPRTGSIDGYTF. In DNA, the CDR3 is TGTGCCAGCAGCCCACGGACAGGGTCTATTGACGGCTACACCTTC.

V gene TRBV20-1 combines with J gene TRBJ1-2; TRBD1 might be the D (6 bases). The CDR3 loop spans 11 amino acids. The ends were cut back, 6 bases at V and 8 bases at J, with 13 bases in the middle. The germline V gene has CDR1 DFQATT and CDR2 SNEGSKA (reference sequence). The CDR3 DNA reads as TGCAGTGCCGAAAACAGGGACGGCTACACCTTC. It specifies CSAENRDGYTF.

The CDR3: CASRDTSGLLWEAFF. The CDR3 DNA reads TGTGCCAGCAGAGACACCTCAGGCTTACTCTGGGAAGCTTTCTTT. V usage is TRBV6-4 and J usage is TRBJ1-1; D unresolved. V lost 6 bases and J lost 8, with 22 bases in between. The CDR3 extends over 15 amino acids. Germline CDR1 reads MRHNA; CDR2 reads SNTAGT.

The chain links TRBV9 to TRBJ2-1, with 8 bases that match TRBD1. Germline assignment: CDR1 SGDLS and CDR2 YYNGEE. The ends lost 1 base at V and 8 bases at J; junction bases unmatched: 5. This CDR3 contains 14 residues. The CDR3 DNA sequence: TGTGCCAGCAGCGTACGACAGGGGAGCGATGAGCAGTTCTTC. Amino acid sequence: CASSVRQGSDEQFF. Combining the CDR3 with reference TRBV9 and TRBJ2-1 gives the whole variable domain DSGVTQTPKHLITATGQRVTLRCSPRSGDLSVYWYQQSLDQGLQFLIQYYNGEERAKGNILERFSAQQFPDLHSELNLSSLELGDSALYFCASSVRQGSDEQFFGPGTRLTVL.

The gene calls are TRBV19 and TRBJ2-7, with D possibly matching TRBD2 (6 bases). The V end lost 6 bases, the J end lost 1 base, and 10 bases lay between the germline ends. The CDR3 has 13 amino acids. Per germline, CDR1 LNHDA and CDR2 SQIVND (reference sequence). CDR3 in amino acids: CASSPSESYEQYF. The CDR3, as DNA: TGTGCCAGTAGCCCTAGCGAATCCTACGAGCAGTACTTC.

The chain joins TRBV5-1 to TRBJ1-4; 10 nucleotides agree with TRBD1. Trimming removed 4 bases from V and 7 bases from J; junction bases left unmatched: 13. CDR1 and CDR2 from the germline V gene are SGHRS and YFSETQ. The CDR3 is 17 amino acids. The CDR3 DNA reads TGCGCCAGCAGCCTACCGGGACAGGGGTCCTTTAGTGAAAAACTGTTTTTT. Residues: CASSLPGQGSFSEKLFF.

The chain carries TRBV5-8 and TRBJ1-6; 8 bases map to TRBD1. V was clipped by 0 bases and J by 6 bases; unmatched bases: 2. The germline gives CDR1 SGHTS, CDR2 YDEGEE. The CDR3 consists of 15 residues. Here the CDR3 reads CASSLGGQANSPLHF. The CDR3 region has the DNA TGTGCCAGCAGCTTGGGGGGACAGGCTAATTCACCCCTCCACTTT.

The chain uses TRBV6-5 and TRBJ2-7, with D perhaps matching TRBD1 (6 bases). Looked up from germline, CDR1 is MNHEY and CDR2 is SVGAGI. The CDR3 length is 16 residues. Deletions cut 2 bases from V and 4 bases from J, with 18 bases between. CDR3 sequence: CASSYHRRQGLYEQYF. CDR3 nucleotide sequence: TGTGCCAGCAGTTACCACCGGCGCCAGGGGCTTTACGAGCAGTACTTC.

The chain couples TRBV3-1 (or the pseudogene TRBV3-2) to TRBJ2-7; 9 bases align to TRBD2. Germline lookup yields CDR1 LGHDT and CDR2 YNNKEL (reference sequence). J lost 5 bases, V lost 5 bases, and 13 bases had no gene match. This CDR3 is built from 16 residues. As DNA, the CDR3 is TGTGCCAGCAGCGCGTGGTCCGGCGGGAGGGACGACGAGCAGTACTTC. The encoded protein is CASSAWSGGRDDEQYF.

The chain combines TRBV4-1 with TRBJ1-1; D is undetermined. Germline V CDR1 and CDR2: MGHRA, YSYEKL. Trimming stripped 0 bases from V and 1 base from J, with 21 bases between. The CDR3 is made up of 19 amino acids. CDR3 in DNA: TGCGCCAGCAGCCAAGAGAGTAGTCGGTTCCTTGCGAGGAACACTGAAGCTTTCTTT. This encodes CASSQESSRFLARNTEAFF.

This chain joins TRBV7-2 and TRBJ2-7; tentative D call: TRBD1 (5 bases). The CDR3 is 15 amino acids. CDR1 is SGHTA and CDR2 is FQGNSA in the germline V gene. V gave up 4 bases and J gave up 3 bases, with 16 bases separating them. The CDR3 bases are TGTGCCAGCAGCTCCCCCCAGGGATCGGGCTACGAGCAGTACTTC. It yields the protein CASSSPQGSGYEQYF.

This chain connects TRBV27 to TRBJ1-5, with TRBD1 identical over 8 bases. The CDR3 extends over 16 amino acids. After removal of 7 bases from V and 3 bases from J, the junction contained 11 bases not matched to a gene. CDR1 and CDR2 from the germline V gene are MNHEY and SMNVEV (reference sequence). The chain's CDR3 is CASTGEDRVVNQPQHF. The CDR3 DNA sequence: TGTGCCAGCACCGGAGAGGACAGGGTGGTCAATCAGCCCCAGCATTTT.

This clone has a single count. The chain combines TRBV30 with TRBJ1-1; D gene ambiguous. Germline assignment: CDR1 GTSNPN and CDR2 SVGIG (reference sequence). The CDR3 runs 11 residues. V lost 4 bases and J lost 0, with 3 bases in between. The CDR3 DNA follows: TGTGCCTGGACAGTGAACACTGAAGCTTTCTTT. Amino acid sequence: CAWTVNTEAFF. Full variable domain (rest looked up from reference TRBV30 and TRBJ1-1): SQTIHQWPATLVQPVGSPLSLECTVEGTSNPNLYWYRQAAGRGLQLLFYSVGIGQISSEVPQNLSASRPQDRQFILSSKKLLLSDSGFYLCAWTVNTEAFFGQGTRLTVV.

The sample holds one count of this clone. The chain links TRBV3-1 (or the pseudogene TRBV3-2) to TRBJ2-2; D not resolved. The germline V and J ends were trimmed by 1 base and 4 bases, with 4 bases remaining between them. Germline V gene data show CDR1 as LGHDT and CDR2 as YNNKEL (reference sequence). This CDR3 region has 13 residues. As DNA, the CDR3 is TGTGCCAGCAGCCAAGGGGCCACCGGGGAGCTGTTTTTT. It yields the protein CASSQGATGELFF.

This sequence joins TRBV11-2 and TRBJ1-5, with D possibly matching TRBD1 (5 bases). Trimming took off 3 bases at V and 3 bases at J, with 9 bases between the two ends. The germline gives CDR1 SGHAT, CDR2 FQNNGV. The CDR3 has 14 amino acids. The CDR3 spells CASSFAGNNQPQHF. For the CDR3, the DNA is TGTGCCAGCAGCTTTGCAGGGAACAATCAGCCCCAGCATTTT.

This clone was seen only a few times. The chain recombines TRBV10-3 with TRBJ2-5, with TRBD2 matching 13 bases. V gave up 3 bases and J gave up 4 bases; unmatched junction bases: 8. Germline assignment: CDR1 ENHRY and CDR2 SYGVKD. The CDR3 spans 17 residues. The CDR3 loop is CAISDGLAGEGSETQYF. CDR3 DNA sequence: TGTGCCATCAGTGATGGACTAGCGGGAGAGGGGTCAGAGACCCAGTACTTC.

The V call is TRBV6-2 or TRBV6-3, the J call TRBJ1-5; 8 positions match TRBD1. The ends lost 5 bases at V and 7 bases at J; junction bases unmatched: 7. The CDR3 spans 14 residues. Per germline, CDR1 MNHEY and CDR2 SVGEGT. This chain's CDR3 is CASSQPQGAQPQHF. CDR3 coding DNA: TGTGCCAGCAGTCAGCCCCAGGGGGCACAGCCCCAGCATTTT.

V gene TRBV2 combines with J gene TRBJ1-1; the D gene is possibly TRBD1 (5 bases). Deletions cut 3 bases from V and 0 bases from J, with 11 bases between. The CDR3 extends over 15 amino acids. Per the germline V gene, CDR1 is SNHLY and CDR2 is FYNNEI. Here the CDR3 reads CASSELGLMNTEAFF. The CDR3 region has the DNA TGTGCCAGCAGTGAGTTGGGACTAATGAACACTGAAGCTTTCTTT.